This T cell receptor beta chain was profiled in a study of cytomegalovirus exposure and HLA in healthy donors. The table came from immunoSEQ multiplex PCR; TCRdb's copy has only in-frame clones and leaves some out. The sample shows around 130,000 clones, about 84% of them seen only once. Germline CDR1 reads KGHSH; CDR2 reads LQKENI. This CDR3 is 14 amino acids long. Trimming removed 0 bases from V and 1 base from J, with 6 bases in between. The chain carries TRBV18 and TRBJ2-5, with D unresolved. Material for sequencing was PBMCs. This receptor was taken from a woman aged 25-40 years in good health and CMV-seronegative. Here the CDR3 DNA reads TGTGCCAGCTCACCACCGAACAGCCAAGAGACCCAGTACTTC. Amino acids: CASSPPNSQETQYF.